This T cell receptor (beta chain) was found in a study of CXCR3-negative and CXCR3-positive naive CD8 T cells. Per the germline V gene, CDR1 is SGHNT and CDR2 is YENEEA. The CDR3 length is 15 residues. It was by 5' RACE with UMI labels that the TRB cDNA libraries were prepared. TCRdb reanalyzed the 5' RACE reads and collapses them to one entry per CDR3 protein, without DNA. Reported are some 48,000 distinct CDR3 sequences; the ten largest clones contain roughly 2.3%. The sequenced material came from naive CXCR3- CD8+ T cells from blood. Subset defined: CD45RO-CCR7+CD27+CD95- naive CD8+ T cells lacking CXCR3 (TNR3-). The chain has TRBV11-3 and TRBJ2-3. This TCR was sampled from a human donor in good health. Some clones in this sample may be carry-over from other donors' samples. The CDR3 loop reads CASSLVEGGTDTQYF. Variable domain in full (rest from reference TRBV11-3 and TRBJ2-3): EAGVVQSPRYKIIEKKQPVAFWCNPISGHNTLYWYLQNLGQGPELLIRYENEEAVDDSQLPKDRFSAERLKGVDSTLKIQPAELGDSAVYLCASSLVEGGTDTQYFGPGTRLTVL.